Listed below are T cell receptor beta chains from one sample, sequenced in a study of human T cells and chemical hapten exposure. TCRdb reanalysed the RACE reads using MiXCR and keeps one entry per CDR3 protein. The table records roughly 380,000 distinct CDR3 sequences, approximately 5.1% of them present only once. This sample comprised whole blood, obtained in connection with sensitization to the hapten diphenylcyclopropenone (DPC). The receptors come from a woman in her fifties or sixties with alopecia areata. Some clones in this sample may be carry-over from other donors' samples. Both conserved end residues are part of each CDR3. A D gene is named only where the DNA matches it firmly. A clone size is listed for some rows: how often the clone was seen (once, few, many), or a class if it is expanded.

D gene: TRBD2
V gene: TRBV29-1
J gene: TRBJ2-5
clone size: many
CDR3 DNA: TGCAGCTCTAGCGGGAGGTACCAAGAGACCCAGTACTTC
CDR3 protein: CSSSGRYQETQYF

D gene: TRBD1
V gene: TRBV7-9
J gene: TRBJ1-1
clone size: many
CDR3 DNA: TGTGCCAGCAGCTTAGGGACAGGGATTGAAGCTTTCTTT
CDR3 protein: CASSLGTGIEAFF

D gene: .
V gene: TRBV20-1
J gene: TRBJ1-1
clone size: .
CDR3 DNA: TGCAGTGCTAGGGGACGGACGAACACTGAAGCTTTCTTT
CDR3 protein: CSARGRTNTEAFF

D gene: .
V gene: TRBV5-1
J gene: TRBJ2-3
clone size: many
CDR3 DNA: TGCGCCAGCAGCCGGGGCGGTGCTAGCACAGATACGCAGTATTTT
CDR3 protein: CASSRGGASTDTQYF

D gene: TRBD2
V gene: TRBV20-1
J gene: TRBJ2-1
clone size: many
CDR3 DNA: TGCAGTGCTAGTGTACCCTTAGCGGGAGTTACCTACAATGAGCAGTTCTTC
CDR3 protein: CSASVPLAGVTYNEQFF

D gene: .
V gene: TRBV19
J gene: TRBJ1-1
clone size: .
CDR3 DNA: TGTGCCAGTAGTGTGGGGTGGACTGAAGCTTTCTTT
CDR3 protein: CASSVGWTEAFF

D gene: .
V gene: TRBV6-1
J gene: TRBJ2-3
clone size: many
CDR3 DNA: TGTGCCAGCAGTGAGTGGGCGGGAATTGGAGAAGATACGCAGTATTTT
CDR3 protein: CASSEWAGIGEDTQYF

D gene: TRBD1
V gene: TRBV5-5
J gene: TRBJ1-5
clone size: .
CDR3 DNA: TGTGCCAGCAGCACGAGTCCGGACAGGACCAATCAGCCCCAGCATTTT
CDR3 protein: CASSTSPDRTNQPQHF

D gene: TRBD1
V gene: TRBV24-1
J gene: TRBJ1-5
clone size: .
CDR3 DNA: TGTGCCACCTTTCATCCCCCTGGACAGGTTCTTCAGCCCCAGCATTTT
CDR3 protein: CATFHPPGQVLQPQHF

D gene: .
V gene: TRBV11-2
J gene: TRBJ2-2
clone size: few
CDR3 DNA: TGTGCCAGCAGCCCTCCCAGTGCGGGTTTCACCGGGGAGCTGTTTTTT
CDR3 protein: CASSPPSAGFTGELFF

D gene: .
V gene: TRBV6-6
J gene: TRBJ2-7
clone size: many
CDR3 DNA: TGTGCCAGCAGTTACCAGGGCTCCTACGAGCAGTACTTC
CDR3 protein: CASSYQGSYEQYF

D gene: TRBD1
V gene: TRBV5-1
J gene: TRBJ1-4
clone size: many
CDR3 DNA: TGCGCCAGCGGGACAGGGGGCACCACTAATGAAAAACTGTTTTTT
CDR3 protein: CASGTGGTTNEKLFF

D gene: .
V gene: TRBV3-1
J gene: TRBJ2-5
clone size: few
CDR3 DNA: TGTGCCAGCTCAGGCTACTCGAAAGAGACCCAGTACTTC
CDR3 protein: CASSGYSKETQYF

D gene: .
V gene: TRBV5-6
J gene: TRBJ2-2
clone size: many
CDR3 DNA: TGTGCCAGCAGCTCCGACTCCCTCGAACACGGGGAGCTGTTTTTT
CDR3 protein: CASSSDSLEHGELFF

D gene: .
V gene: TRBV7-9
J gene: TRBJ2-1
clone size: many
CDR3 DNA: TGTGCCAGCAGCTTAAGAGGGGGGTTCGAAGAGCAGTTCTTC
CDR3 protein: CASSLRGGFEEQFF

D gene: TRBD2
V gene: TRBV5-1
J gene: TRBJ2-5
clone size: .
CDR3 DNA: TGCGCCAGCAGCGTAGGACTAGCGGGGCCTCAGGAGACCCAGTACTTC
CDR3 protein: CASSVGLAGPQETQYF

D gene: .
V gene: TRBV5-4
J gene: TRBJ2-5
clone size: many
CDR3 DNA: TGTGCCAGCAGCTTTTGGTGGACTACCCAAGAGACCCAGTACTTC
CDR3 protein: CASSFWWTTQETQYF

D gene: TRBD1
V gene: TRBV20-1
J gene: TRBJ1-3
clone size: many
CDR3 DNA: TGCAGTGTCGAGACAGGGATAAGAAACACCATATATTTT
CDR3 protein: CSVETGIRNTIYF

D gene: .
V gene: TRBV5-1
J gene: TRBJ2-7
clone size: many
CDR3 DNA: TGCGCCAGCAAAAAGGCGGAGGGAAGCTCCTACGAGCAGTACTTC
CDR3 protein: CASKKAEGSSYEQYF

D gene: TRBD1
V gene: TRBV6-1
J gene: TRBJ2-1
clone size: many
CDR3 DNA: TGTGCCAGCAGTGAAGTCGGGACAGGGGGCGTGAGGGAACAGTTCTTC
CDR3 protein: CASSEVGTGGVREQFF

D gene: .
V gene: TRBV6-2/TRBV6-3
J gene: TRBJ1-5
clone size: .
CDR3 DNA: TGTGCCAGCAGCCCGGACCACACTCAGCCCCAGCATTTT
CDR3 protein: CASSPDHTQPQHF

D gene: TRBD1
V gene: TRBV6-5
J gene: TRBJ1-1
clone size: few
CDR3 DNA: TGTGCCAGCAGTTATGGGACAGGGGGGCGTACTGAAGCTTTCTTT
CDR3 protein: CASSYGTGGRTEAFF

D gene: TRBD2
V gene: TRBV28
J gene: TRBJ2-1
clone size: many
CDR3 DNA: TGTGCCAGCAGTTCTTGGACTAGCGGGAGAGGGTTGCAGTTCTTC
CDR3 protein: CASSSWTSGRGLQFF

D gene: TRBD1
V gene: TRBV6-1
J gene: TRBJ1-5
clone size: many
CDR3 DNA: TGTGCCAGCAGTGCGCTATCGGGACAGACAAATCAGCCCCAGCATTTT
CDR3 protein: CASSALSGQTNQPQHF

D gene: .
V gene: TRBV4-3
J gene: TRBJ2-1
clone size: .
CDR3 DNA: TGCGCCAGCAGCCAAGATCCGACCGGCGGTGAGCAGTTCTTC
CDR3 protein: CASSQDPTGGEQFF

D gene: .
V gene: TRBV5-1
J gene: TRBJ1-1
clone size: many
CDR3 DNA: TGCGCCAGCAGCTTGAAACAGACTGCTGAAGCTTTCTTT
CDR3 protein: CASSLKQTAEAFF

D gene: .
V gene: TRBV5-6
J gene: TRBJ2-3
clone size: many
CDR3 DNA: TGTGCCAGCAGCGCGGGGACTCAGCAGTATTTT
CDR3 protein: CASSAGTQQYF

D gene: .
V gene: TRBV6-5
J gene: TRBJ2-2
clone size: .
CDR3 DNA: TGTGCCAGCAGTTACTATAATACGAACACCGGGGAGCTGTTTTTT
CDR3 protein: CASSYYNTNTGELFF

D gene: TRBD2
V gene: TRBV20-1
J gene: TRBJ2-3
clone size: many
CDR3 DNA: TGCAGTGCTAGAGATCCGCTAGCGGGGGGGCCGGGTACAGATACGCAGTATTTT
CDR3 protein: CSARDPLAGGPGTDTQYF

D gene: TRBD2
V gene: TRBV28
J gene: TRBJ2-7
clone size: many
CDR3 DNA: TGTGCCGTCCGGGGTAGCGGGTCGTCCTACGAGCAGTACTTC
CDR3 protein: CAVRGSGSSYEQYF

D gene: TRBD2
V gene: TRBV29-1
J gene: TRBJ2-3
clone size: few
CDR3 DNA: TGCAGCGTTGAAGAGCGGGCTAGCGGGAGGTATGCAGATACGCAGTATTTT
CDR3 protein: CSVEERASGRYADTQYF

D gene: TRBD2
V gene: TRBV12-3/TRBV12-4
J gene: TRBJ2-3
clone size: few
CDR3 DNA: TGTGCCAGCAGTTTCGAGCGGGGGCAGTATTTT
CDR3 protein: CASSFERGQYF

D gene: .
V gene: TRBV10-3
J gene: TRBJ2-7
clone size: .
CDR3 DNA: TGTGCCATCAGTGAGTCTGCTGGGGGCAACCTAATTGCCTACGAGCAGTACTTC
CDR3 protein: CAISESAGGNLIAYEQYF

D gene: TRBD2
V gene: TRBV5-6
J gene: TRBJ2-1
clone size: few
CDR3 DNA: TGTGCCAGCAGTTCCAGCGGGATTCCCTACAATGAGCAGTTCTTC
CDR3 protein: CASSSSGIPYNEQFF

D gene: TRBD2
V gene: TRBV6-2/TRBV6-3
J gene: TRBJ2-7
clone size: many
CDR3 DNA: TGTGCCAGCAGCCTTCTAGCGGGAGCCTACGAGCAGTACTTC
CDR3 protein: CASSLLAGAYEQYF

D gene: .
V gene: TRBV12-3/TRBV12-4
J gene: TRBJ1-1
clone size: many
CDR3 DNA: TGTGCCAGCAGCTTGGGACCGATGAACACTGAAGCTTTCTTT
CDR3 protein: CASSLGPMNTEAFF

D gene: TRBD1
V gene: TRBV25-1
J gene: TRBJ1-1
clone size: many
CDR3 DNA: TGTGCCAGCAGTCAGGACAGGAGATTAGGAGCTTTCTTT
CDR3 protein: CASSQDRRLGAFF

D gene: TRBD1
V gene: TRBV6-2/TRBV6-3
J gene: TRBJ1-2
clone size: few
CDR3 DNA: TGTGCCAGCAGCATGGACAGGGGAGGCGACTATGGCTACACCTTC
CDR3 protein: CASSMDRGGDYGYTF

D gene: TRBD2
V gene: TRBV25-1
J gene: TRBJ2-7
clone size: many
CDR3 DNA: TGTGCCAGTAGCCCCGGACTAGCGACCTCCTACGAGCAGTACTTC
CDR3 protein: CASSPGLATSYEQYF

D gene: .
V gene: TRBV11-2
J gene: TRBJ1-2
clone size: many
CDR3 DNA: TGTGCCAGCACTGATATACAGGGACCCTATGGCTACACCTTC
CDR3 protein: CASTDIQGPYGYTF

D gene: .
V gene: TRBV12-3/TRBV12-4
J gene: TRBJ1-5
clone size: many
CDR3 DNA: TGTGCCAGCAGCTTTAATAGCAATCAGCCCCAGCATTTT
CDR3 protein: CASSFNSNQPQHF

D gene: TRBD1
V gene: TRBV6-5
J gene: TRBJ2-4
clone size: many
CDR3 DNA: TGTGCCAGCGCCGGGACAGGGCCCAAAAACATTCAGTACTTC
CDR3 protein: CASAGTGPKNIQYF

D gene: .
V gene: TRBV15
J gene: TRBJ1-6
clone size: .
CDR3 DNA: TGTGCCACCAGCAGAGATCCCTCTCCAAGTTCACCCCTCCACTTT
CDR3 protein: CATSRDPSPSSPLHF

D gene: TRBD2
V gene: TRBV6-5
J gene: TRBJ2-2
clone size: many
CDR3 DNA: TGTGCCAGCAGTTCAGCGGGGGGGCCCACCGGGGAGCTGTTTTTT
CDR3 protein: CASSSAGGPTGELFF

D gene: .
V gene: TRBV27
J gene: TRBJ2-1
clone size: many
CDR3 DNA: TGTGCCAGCAGTTTAAATATACTAGCAGATGAGCAGTTCTTC
CDR3 protein: CASSLNILADEQFF

D gene: .
V gene: TRBV24-1
J gene: TRBJ2-3
clone size: .
CDR3 DNA: TGTGCCACCAGTGATACCGACCGGCCGGATACGCAGTATTTT
CDR3 protein: CATSDTDRPDTQYF

D gene: TRBD2
V gene: TRBV5-1
J gene: TRBJ2-2
clone size: many
CDR3 DNA: TGCGCCACCCGCCGGGCGGGAGTTAACACCGGGGAGCTGTTTTTT
CDR3 protein: CATRRAGVNTGELFF

D gene: TRBD1
V gene: TRBV20-1
J gene: TRBJ1-6
clone size: .
CDR3 DNA: TGCAGTGCTAGGGACAGGGGAAGTAATTCACCCCTCCACTTT
CDR3 protein: CSARDRGSNSPLHF

D gene: .
V gene: TRBV7-2
J gene: TRBJ1-3
clone size: many
CDR3 DNA: TGTGCCAGCAGCTTAGGACTAAACTCTGGAAACACCATATATTTT
CDR3 protein: CASSLGLNSGNTIYF

D gene: .
V gene: TRBV7-9
J gene: TRBJ2-1
clone size: .
CDR3 DNA: TGTGCCAGCAGCACCCAAGACAGGCCTCCCTACAATGAGCAGTTCTTC
CDR3 protein: CASSTQDRPPYNEQFF

D gene: .
V gene: TRBV10-3
J gene: TRBJ1-2
clone size: many
CDR3 DNA: TGTGCCATCACCGGGGGGGAATCCCATGGCTACACCTTC
CDR3 protein: CAITGGESHGYTF

D gene: TRBD2
V gene: TRBV30
J gene: TRBJ2-7
clone size: .
CDR3 DNA: TGTGCCTGGAGTGTGTCTAGCGGGAGGGTCTACGAGCAGTACTTC
CDR3 protein: CAWSVSSGRVYEQYF

D gene: .
V gene: TRBV20-1
J gene: TRBJ2-4
clone size: .
CDR3 DNA: TGCAGTGCTAGAGATAATGCCGGGAGATTGGTCAACATTCAGTACTTC
CDR3 protein: CSARDNAGRLVNIQYF